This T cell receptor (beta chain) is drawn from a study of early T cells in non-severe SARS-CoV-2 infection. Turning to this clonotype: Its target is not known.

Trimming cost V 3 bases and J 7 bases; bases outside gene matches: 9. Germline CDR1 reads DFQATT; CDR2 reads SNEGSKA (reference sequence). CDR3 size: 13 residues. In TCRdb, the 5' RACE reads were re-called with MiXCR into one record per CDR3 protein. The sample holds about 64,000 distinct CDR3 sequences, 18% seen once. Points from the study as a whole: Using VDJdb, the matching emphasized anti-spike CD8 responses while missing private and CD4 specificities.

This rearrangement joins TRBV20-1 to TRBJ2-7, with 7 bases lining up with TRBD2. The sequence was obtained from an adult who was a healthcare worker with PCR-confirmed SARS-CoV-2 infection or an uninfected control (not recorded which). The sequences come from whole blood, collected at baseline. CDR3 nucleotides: TGCAGTGCTAGCAGGACTCGGGGGGAAGAGCAGTACTTC. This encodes CSASRTRGEEQYF.